Listed below are T cell receptor beta chains from one sample, sequenced in a study of blood T cell repertoires in COVID-19. The method was immunoSEQ multiplex PCR; TCRdb's version includes in-frame clones alone and lacks a portion of them. The profile covers about 400,000 clones, with 86% appearing a single time and under 8.5% taken by the ten largest. The material sequenced was peripheral blood. Source of these receptors: a woman aged 55-75 years with COVID-19, enrolled during active disease. CDR3s include the opening cysteine and the closing phenylalanine or tryptophan. A D gene is named only where the DNA matches it firmly. Clone size appears in some rows only: once, few, many, or a class for an expanded clone.

J	V	size	D	DNA	CDR3
TRBJ1-3	TRBV12-3/TRBV12-4	many	TRBD1	TGTGGACAGGGGGCCTCTGGAAACACCATATATTTT	CGQGASGNTIYF
TRBJ1-2	TRBV6-5	few	TRBD1	TGTGCCAGCAGACCGGGACAGGGTCTCCATGGCTACACCTTC	CASRPGQGLHGYTF
TRBJ1-5	TRBV6-5	NA	TRBD1	TGTGCCAGCAGGCGGACAGGGGAGGATCAGCCCCAGCATTTT	CASRRTGEDQPQHF
TRBJ1-2	TRBV7-9	NA	NA	TGTGCCAGCAGCGGTTTGGCAGGCTATGGCTACACCTTC	CASSGLAGYGYTF
TRBJ2-6	TRBV4-2	NA	TRBD1	TGTGCCAGCAGCCAGAATACAGGGGGCGCTGGGGCCAACGTCCTGACTTTC	CASSQNTGGAGANVLTF
TRBJ1-5	TRBV2	NA	TRBD1	TGTGCCAGCAGTGCGAGGGGACAGGGAGGGTCGCCCCAGCATTTT	CASSARGQGGSPQHF
TRBJ2-5	TRBV9	NA	NA	TGTGCCAGCAGCTCCTGGGGCGGGGCGATCCAAGAGACCCAGTACTTC	CASSSWGGAIQETQYF
TRBJ1-2	TRBV28	NA	NA	TGTGCCAGCATCTCACCCCCCACCGGGAGTGGCTACACCTTC	CASISPPTGSGYTF
TRBJ2-7	TRBV5-1	NA	NA	TGCGCCAGCAGCCCCGGAGGAAAGGATAACGAGCAGTACTTC	CASSPGGKDNEQYF
TRBJ2-3	TRBV7-3	NA	NA	TGTGCAACCGCGGGGGCGGGGTGGGCAGATACGCAGTATTTT	CATAGAGWADTQYF
TRBJ1-2	TRBV4-1	NA	TRBD1	TGCGCCAGCAGCCAGGGACAGTGGGGCGGCTACACCTTC	CASSQGQWGGYTF
TRBJ2-3	TRBV6-4	NA	NA	TGTGCCAGCAGTGTCTCCAGGTTCACAGATACGCAGTATTTT	CASSVSRFTDTQYF
TRBJ1-6	TRBV6-6	NA	TRBD1	TGTGCCAGCACCGGAGGACAGGGTGCGGGTTCACCCCTCCACTTT	CASTGGQGAGSPLHF
TRBJ1-3	TRBV19	NA	NA	TGTGCCAGTAGTATTCATGGGGCCTCCGGAAACACCATATATTTT	CASSIHGASGNTIYF
TRBJ2-1	TRBV5-6	NA	TRBD1	TGTGCCAGCAGCTTCCCTGACAGGGACAATGAGCAGTTCTTC	CASSFPDRDNEQFF
TRBJ2-1	TRBV4-2	NA	NA	TGTGCCAGCAGCCAAGATGGAGGAAATGAGCAGTTCTTC	CASSQDGGNEQFF
TRBJ2-1	TRBV2	NA	TRBD1	TGTGCCAGCCTGGGACAGGGGGAAGCGGGAGAGCAGTTCTTC	CASLGQGEAGEQFF
TRBJ2-5	TRBV11-2	NA	TRBD1	TGTGCCAGCAGCCAAACAGGGGGCCAAGAGACCCAGTACTTC	CASSQTGGQETQYF
TRBJ2-3	TRBV6-5	NA	TRBD1	TGTGCCAGCCGCCTGACAGGGATTAGCACAGATACGCAGTATTTT	CASRLTGISTDTQYF
TRBJ1-6	TRBV11-3	NA	NA	TGTGCCACCAGCTCACTGAATTCACCCCTCCACTTT	CATSSLNSPLHF
TRBJ1-3	TRBV3-1/TRBV3-2	NA	NA	TGTGCCAGCAGCCAAGTCAGCGGTAACACCATATATTTT	CASSQVSGNTIYF
TRBJ1-2	TRBV7-9	NA	TRBD1	TGTGCCAGCAGCCCCGAGGGGGCCCTAGGCTATGGCTACACCTTC	CASSPEGALGYGYTF
TRBJ2-7	TRBV4-1	once	TRBD2	TGCGCCAGCAGCCAAGAGCGGGGGAAATCCTCCCACGAGCAGTACTTC	CASSQERGKSSHEQYF
TRBJ1-2	TRBV7-9	NA	TRBD1	TGTGCCAGCAGCGGGCGACAGGGGGAAGAGACAAGGGACGGCTACACCTTC	CASSGRQGEETRDGYTF
TRBJ2-2	TRBV4-2	NA	TRBD2	TGTGCCAGCAGCCAAGGACTAGCGGGGGGGTATGGAATTCAGACCGGGGAGCTGTTTTTT	CASSQGLAGGYGIQTGELFF
TRBJ1-2	TRBV2	NA	NA	TGTGCCAGCACACCGGACAGCCATAACTATGGCTACACCTTC	CASTPDSHNYGYTF
TRBJ2-1	TRBV27	NA	TRBD1	TGTGCCAGCAGTTTAGAAGGGGGCACTTCCTACAATGAGCAGTTCTTC	CASSLEGGTSYNEQFF
TRBJ2-7	TRBV7-9	NA	NA	TGTGCCAGCAGCTTAAGTAACAGCCTTTACGAGCAGTACTTC	CASSLSNSLYEQYF
TRBJ1-2	TRBV14	NA	NA	TGTGCCAGCAGCCAAGATCGGGGGTACTTCTATGGCTACACCTTC	CASSQDRGYFYGYTF
TRBJ1-1	TRBV19	NA	NA	TGTGCCAGTAGTATAGCAGGGTTGAACACTGAAGCTTTCTTT	CASSIAGLNTEAFF
TRBJ1-3	TRBV18	NA	NA	TGTGCCAGCTCACCCCGTAGCCCTGGGAACACCATATATTTT	CASSPRSPGNTIYF
TRBJ1-3	TRBV30	few	NA	TGTGCCTGGAGTGCCACAGGGTCTGGAAACACCATATATTTT	CAWSATGSGNTIYF
TRBJ1-5	TRBV19	NA	NA	TGTGCCAGTAGTATTTCGGGTGAGCCCCAGCATTTT	CASSISGEPQHF
TRBJ2-5	TRBV9	NA	NA	TGTGCCAGCAGACCGGGAGAGGGGGCGTGGGAGACCCAGTACTTC	CASRPGEGAWETQYF
TRBJ1-1	TRBV6-5	NA	NA	TGTGCCAGCAGTTACAGAGGGGGCACTGAAGCTTTCTTT	CASSYRGGTEAFF
TRBJ2-7	TRBV5-1	once	NA	TGCGCCAGCAGCCCCATGGGCAGGCAGGACGAGCAGTACTTC	CASSPMGRQDEQYF
TRBJ2-3	TRBV11-3	NA	NA	TGTGCCAGCAGCCCCATGGGCGGATCAGGGACAGATACGCAGTATTTT	CASSPMGGSGTDTQYF
TRBJ2-3	TRBV4-1	NA	NA	TGCGCCAGCAGCCAATGGGGGGTCACAGATACGCAGTATTTT	CASSQWGVTDTQYF
TRBJ1-3	TRBV30	NA	NA	TGTGCCTGGTTGAGAAAATCTGGAAACACCATATATTTT	CAWLRKSGNTIYF
TRBJ2-5	TRBV6-5	NA	NA	TGTGCCAGCAGTCTGGAGAGGTTGGAGACCCAGTACTTC	CASSLERLETQYF
TRBJ1-1	TRBV25-1	NA	NA	TGTGCCAGCAGTGAACAGGGGATGAACACTGAAGCTTTCTTT	CASSEQGMNTEAFF
TRBJ2-1	TRBV5-6	NA	NA	TGTGCCAGCAGCGCAGGGGGGCGCTATGAGCAGTTCTTC	CASSAGGRYEQFF
TRBJ2-1	TRBV7-2	once	NA	TGTGCCAGCAGCCGGATAGCGAGCTCCTACAATGAGCAGTTCTTC	CASSRIASSYNEQFF
TRBJ2-7	TRBV4-2	NA	TRBD1	TGTGCCAGCAGCCAAGACGCAGGGGGTATAAGCTCCTACGAGCAGTACTTC	CASSQDAGGISSYEQYF
TRBJ2-6	TRBV19	NA	TRBD1	TGTGCCAGTACCTCGATCGCGGGAACAGGGGGCTCTGGGGCCAACGTCCTGACTTTC	CASTSIAGTGGSGANVLTF
TRBJ2-6	TRBV27	NA	TRBD1	TGTGCCAGCAGGGACCAGGGGGCCGGGGCCAACGTCCTGACTTTC	CASRDQGAGANVLTF
TRBJ2-7	TRBV2	NA	TRBD1	TGTGCCAGCAGTGCGGGACAGGGTGGCCCCTACGAGCAGTACTTC	CASSAGQGGPYEQYF
TRBJ1-2	TRBV27	once	NA	TGTGCCAGCAGTTACCTGGGGGGAGGACGCTATGGCTACACCTTC	CASSYLGGGRYGYTF